This paragraph reports one T cell receptor beta chain. The antigen it recognizes is unknown. Nothing much larger sits one base from this clone, and base qualities are not available. Two independent genomic DNA replicates were amplified for each sample, with 0.5 ug used for blood and around 1.5 ug for tumor or normal breast. TCRB sequencing of genomic DNA was carried out with the ImmunoSeq Intro kit according to the manufacturer's instructions. Multiplex PCR ran approximately 34 cycles with proprietary primers and spike-in control sequences for absolute quantification. Single-end 150-bp reads were used to sequence an 87-bp fragment spanning the CDR3 plus the flanking V and J genes. Each lane of an Illumina MiSeq using version 3.0 chemistry carried seven multiplexed samples, with two replicates per sample. Per the source publication's procedure: The vendor's proprietary pipeline handled the raw data processing, merging both replicates into a single result for each sample. Productive rearrangements sharing the V-gene family, CDR3 amino acid sequence and J-gene segment were defined as clonotypes. To compute clonality, the normalized Shannon entropy (Pielou evenness) of TCRB abundances was subtracted from 1. To estimate T cell density, the total number of templates was divided by the number of input cells, which was inferred from the amount of DNA input. Recon was used with default parameters to estimate total repertoire diversity and clonality. Tumor-enriched clonotypes were defined as having over 0.1% abundance in tumor and at least 32-fold higher abundance than in normal breast. Held by TCRdb, this immuneACCESS table contains in-frame sequences only and omits some clones. Under half of the omission traces to an unresolved V gene where checked; the cause of the rest is unknown. V and J calls and clone size follow that table, whereas D and trimming were derived from the DNA. The sample includes about 69,000 clones, with 65% to 85% observed a single time. The ten largest clones represent approximately 4.8% of the sample.

The study profiled bulk TCR beta-chain repertoires in matched peripheral blood, tumor and adjacent normal breast tissue taken from some 15 patients with early-stage breast cancer. Before surgery, whole blood (roughly 4.5-10 mL) was collected into EDTA tubes and processed within 2 hours. Peripheral blood mononuclear cells were isolated by Ficoll-Paque centrifugation in SepMate-50 tubes. For storage in liquid nitrogen, PBMCs were cryopreserved as aliquots of roughly 2 to 4 million cells in approximately 90% FBS with around 10% DMSO. The Qiagen AllPrep DNA/RNA Mini kit was used to extract genomic DNA. The entry originates in a study of early stage breast cancer tumors (dated by TCRdb to about 2017). Regarding the study in general: Of the approximately 16 invasive breast tumors, approximately 11 were found to be estrogen receptor-positive, progesterone receptor-positive and HER2-negative. A read coverage of roughly 10-fold per sample was achieved on average. A total of over 2 million templates, representing 1,097,674 unique clonotypes, were detected across all samples. About 65% of the 12 ER+/PR+/HER2- tumors were invasive ductal carcinomas, while the other four were invasive lobular carcinomas. On the study overall, not on this receptor specifically: Because the cohort was small, analysis by tumor subtype was not possible. Compared with adjacent normal breast tissue, tumors had higher clonality and about 2.5-fold greater T cell density. Enriched TCRB sequences shared across patients were mostly commonly generated sequences, unlikely to play an important role in the tumor microenvironment. Repertoires from blood and normal breast were more alike than repertoires from blood and tumor, and in about 90% of the 16 patients, comparing each tissue with blood separated tumor from normal. Chain pairing and functional markers such as CD4, CD8 and FOXP3 were missed by bulk genomic DNA sequencing of unsorted cells.

The CDR3 runs 13 amino acids, cysteine and phenylalanine included. Of all the DNA, just the CDR3 is kept, 39 bases in frame from base 1. From a lookup of the germline V gene (reference sequence), CDR1 and CDR2 are SGHNT and YYREEE. V and J are truncated by 0 bases and 6 bases respectively, leaving an intervening sequence of 7 bases. The chain is encoded by TRBV5-4 joined to TRBJ2-1; too little of a D gene remains to name it. Sequencing was done on a sample of blood. The clonotype originates from a middle-aged person with breast cancer. The CDR3 in this case is CASSLALGNEQFF. The sequenced DNA: TGTGCCAGCAGCTTGGCCCTAGGCAATGAGCAGTTCTTC.